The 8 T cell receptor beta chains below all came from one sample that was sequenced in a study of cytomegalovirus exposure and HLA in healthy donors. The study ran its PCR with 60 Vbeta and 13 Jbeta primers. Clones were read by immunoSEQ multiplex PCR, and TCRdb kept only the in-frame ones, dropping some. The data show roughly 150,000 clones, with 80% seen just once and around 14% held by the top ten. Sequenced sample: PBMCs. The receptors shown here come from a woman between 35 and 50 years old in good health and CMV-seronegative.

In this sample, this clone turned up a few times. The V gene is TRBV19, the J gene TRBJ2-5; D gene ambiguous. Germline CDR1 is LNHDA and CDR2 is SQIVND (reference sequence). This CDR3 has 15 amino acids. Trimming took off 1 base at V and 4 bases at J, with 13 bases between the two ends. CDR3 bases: TGTGCCAGTAGTATAGTGGCAGCTCCGGGAGAGACCCAGTACTTC. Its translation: CASSIVAAPGETQYF.

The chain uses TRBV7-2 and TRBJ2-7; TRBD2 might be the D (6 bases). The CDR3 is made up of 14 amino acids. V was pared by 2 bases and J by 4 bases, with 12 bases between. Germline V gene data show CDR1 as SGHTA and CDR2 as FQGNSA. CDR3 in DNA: TGTGCCAGCAGCTTACAGGGAGGACTTTACGAGCAGTACTTC. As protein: CASSLQGGLYEQYF.

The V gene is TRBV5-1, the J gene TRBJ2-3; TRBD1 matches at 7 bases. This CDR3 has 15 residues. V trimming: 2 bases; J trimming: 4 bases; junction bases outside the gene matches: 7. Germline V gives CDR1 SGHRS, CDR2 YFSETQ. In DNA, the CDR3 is TGCGCCAGCAGCTTCCGGGCCCAGGGGGCAGATACGCAGTATTTT. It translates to CASSFRAQGADTQYF. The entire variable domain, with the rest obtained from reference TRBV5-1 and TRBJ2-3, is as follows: KAGVTQTPRYLIKTRGQQVTLSCSPISGHRSVSWYQQTPGQGLQFLFEYFSETQRNKGNFPGRFSGRQFSNSRSEMNVSTLELGDSALYLCASSFRAQGADTQYFGPGTRLTVL.

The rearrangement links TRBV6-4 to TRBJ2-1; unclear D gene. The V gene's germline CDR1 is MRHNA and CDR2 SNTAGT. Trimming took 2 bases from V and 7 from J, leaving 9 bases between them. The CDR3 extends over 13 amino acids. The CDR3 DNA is TGTGCCAGCAGTGACAACGAGTGGAATGAGCAGTTCTTC. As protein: CASSDNEWNEQFF.

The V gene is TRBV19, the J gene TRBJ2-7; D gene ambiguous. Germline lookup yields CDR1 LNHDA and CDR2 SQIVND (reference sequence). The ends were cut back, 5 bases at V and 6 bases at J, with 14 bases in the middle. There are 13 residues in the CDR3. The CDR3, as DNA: TGTGCCAGTAGTCCCTCCCCTAATCTCGAGCAGTACTTC. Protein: CASSPSPNLEQYF.

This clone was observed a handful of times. In DNA, the CDR3 is TGTGCCAGCAGTCAGAATACAGGGTCTGGATATGGCTACACCTTC. It translates to CASSQNTGSGYGYTF. The chain employs TRBV28 and TRBJ1-2, with a tentative D call TRBD1 (6 bases). The CDR3 spans 15 residues. CDR1 and CDR2 (germline): MDHEN, SYDVKM. Trimming stripped 5 bases from V and 5 bases from J, with 18 bases between.

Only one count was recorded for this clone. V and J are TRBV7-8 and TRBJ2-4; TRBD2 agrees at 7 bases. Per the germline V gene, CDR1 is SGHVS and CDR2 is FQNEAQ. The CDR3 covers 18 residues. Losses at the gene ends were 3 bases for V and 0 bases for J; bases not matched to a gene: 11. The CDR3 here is CASSFLTSLDLAKNIQYF. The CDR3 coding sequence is TGTGCCAGCAGCTTCCTGACTAGCTTGGATCTAGCCAAAAACATTCAGTACTTC. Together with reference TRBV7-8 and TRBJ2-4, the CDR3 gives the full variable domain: GAGVSQSPRYKVAKRGQDVALRCDPISGHVSLFWYQQALGQGPEFLTYFQNEAQLDKSGLPSDRFFAERPEGSVSTLKIQRTQQEDSAVYLCASSFLTSLDLAKNIQYFGAGTRLSVL.

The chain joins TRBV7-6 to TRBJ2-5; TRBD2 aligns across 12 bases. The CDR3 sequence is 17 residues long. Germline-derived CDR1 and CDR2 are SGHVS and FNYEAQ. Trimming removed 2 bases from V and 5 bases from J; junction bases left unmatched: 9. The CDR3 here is CASSLFPPGLAGETQYF. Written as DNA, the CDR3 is TGTGCCAGCAGCTTATTCCCTCCTGGACTAGCGGGGGAGACCCAGTACTTC.